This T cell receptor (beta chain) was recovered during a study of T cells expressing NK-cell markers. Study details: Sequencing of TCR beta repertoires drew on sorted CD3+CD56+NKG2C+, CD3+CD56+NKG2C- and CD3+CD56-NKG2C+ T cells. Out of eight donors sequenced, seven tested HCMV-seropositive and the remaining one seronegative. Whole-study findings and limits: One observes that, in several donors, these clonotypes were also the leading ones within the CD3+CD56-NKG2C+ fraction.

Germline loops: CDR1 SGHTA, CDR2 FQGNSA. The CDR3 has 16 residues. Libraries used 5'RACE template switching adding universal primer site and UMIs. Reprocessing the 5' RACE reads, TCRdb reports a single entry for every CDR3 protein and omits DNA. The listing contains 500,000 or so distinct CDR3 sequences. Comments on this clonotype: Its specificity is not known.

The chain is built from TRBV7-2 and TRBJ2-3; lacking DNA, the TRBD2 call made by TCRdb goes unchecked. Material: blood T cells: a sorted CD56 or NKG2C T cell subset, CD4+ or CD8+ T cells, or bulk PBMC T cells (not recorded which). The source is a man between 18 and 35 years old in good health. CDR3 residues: CASSRQGLAGVDTQYF.